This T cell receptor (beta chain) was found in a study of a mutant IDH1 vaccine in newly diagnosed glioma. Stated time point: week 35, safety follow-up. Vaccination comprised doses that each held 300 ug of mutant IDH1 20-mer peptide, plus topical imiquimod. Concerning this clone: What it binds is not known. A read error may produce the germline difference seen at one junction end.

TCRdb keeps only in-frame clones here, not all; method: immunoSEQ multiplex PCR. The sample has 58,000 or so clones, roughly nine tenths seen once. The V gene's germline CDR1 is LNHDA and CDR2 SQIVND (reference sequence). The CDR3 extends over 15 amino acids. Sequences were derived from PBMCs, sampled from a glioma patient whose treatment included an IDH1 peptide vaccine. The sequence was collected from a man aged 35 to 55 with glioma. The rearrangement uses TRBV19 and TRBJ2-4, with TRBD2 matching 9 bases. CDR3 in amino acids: CATSTGGRAVNIQYF. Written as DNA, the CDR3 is TGTGCCACTAGTACCGGCGGGAGGGCCGTGAACATTCAGTACTTC.